A selection of T cell receptor beta chains follows, all from one sample in a study of cytomegalovirus exposure and HLA in healthy donors. TCRdb's copy holds only in-frame clones and misses some; the assay was immunoSEQ multiplex PCR. Of about 180,000 clones in the sample, 80% are singletons; the top ten hold 1.2% to 1.5%. Material for sequencing was PBMCs. The receptors come from a girl between 5 and 17 years old in good health and CMV-seropositive. CDR3s include the opening cysteine and the closing phenylalanine or tryptophan. D genes are given only for firm matches. Expanded clones are given a class, and other clones once, few, many or no size at all.

size | D | J | V | DNA | CDR3
- | TRBD2 | TRBJ2-7 | TRBV7-2 | TGTGCCAGCAGCTTTTCCGGGACTAGCGGGAGGTACGAGCAGTACTTC | CASSFSGTSGRYEQYF
- | - | TRBJ2-3 | TRBV27 | TGTGCCAGCAGTTTATCAAGCTCAGATACGCAGTATTTT | CASSLSSSDTQYF
- | - | TRBJ1-5 | TRBV7-2 | TGTGCCAGCAGCTCCTCTCCAGGCGGCAATCAGCCCCAGCATTTT | CASSSSPGGNQPQHF
once | - | TRBJ2-1 | TRBV19 | TGTGCCAGTAGTATAGATCCGAGGGATGAGCAGTTCTTC | CASSIDPRDEQFF
once | TRBD1 | TRBJ1-5 | TRBV2 | TGTGCCAGCAGATGGACAGGGGGCGCGGGATTGCCCCAGCATTTT | CASRWTGGAGLPQHF
- | - | TRBJ2-1 | TRBV7-9 | TGTGCCAGCAGCCAAGCCCGAATCTACAATGAGCAGTTCTTC | CASSQARIYNEQFF
- | TRBD1 | TRBJ2-3 | TRBV29-1 | TGCAGCGCCGAAGCGACAGGGATTAGCACAGATACGCAGTATTTT | CSAEATGISTDTQYF
- | - | TRBJ2-1 | TRBV5-1 | TGCGCCAGCAGCTTGGCGGATACTAGCAGGGAGCAGTTCTTC | CASSLADTSREQFF
- | TRBD1 | TRBJ2-7 | TRBV9 | TGTGCCAGCAGCGTAGGGGCCAGGGGGCCCCCCTCACCACTTTACGAGCAGTACTTC | CASSVGARGPPSPLYEQYF
- | TRBD1 | TRBJ1-5 | TRBV7-9 | TGTGCCAGCAGCTTAGGACAGGGAGTGAATCAGCCCCAGCATTTT | CASSLGQGVNQPQHF
- | - | TRBJ1-5 | TRBV7-8 | TGTGCCAGCAGCTTAGGGGGCAGGGCCTATCAGCCCCAGCATTTT | CASSLGGRAYQPQHF
once | TRBD2 | TRBJ2-7 | TRBV5-1 | TGCGCCAGCAGCTTTAGAGCGGGAGAAGACGAGCAGTACTTC | CASSFRAGEDEQYF
- | TRBD1 | TRBJ1-2 | TRBV5-1 | TGCGCCAGCGGACAGGGCTATGGCTACACCTTC | CASGQGYGYTF
- | - | TRBJ2-5 | TRBV9 | TGTGCCAGCAGCGTAGTTCGCGGGAACCAAGAGACCCAGTACTTC | CASSVVRGNQETQYF
few | TRBD1 | TRBJ2-7 | TRBV30 | TGTGCCTGGAGTGCAGGGACAGGGGGTTCTCGCGAGCAGTACTTC | CAWSAGTGGSREQYF
once | TRBD1 | TRBJ2-7 | TRBV9 | TGTGCCAGCAGCGCAGACAGGGGTTTCTCCGAGCAGTACTTC | CASSADRGFSEQYF
- | - | TRBJ1-2 | TRBV10-3 | TGTGCCACCTCCCGCCGGAACAGTGTCTATGGCTACACCTTC | CATSRRNSVYGYTF
- | - | TRBJ2-7 | TRBV5-1 | TGCGCCAGCAGCTTGGAAGGACAGGCGGGGAACGAGCAGTACTTC | CASSLEGQAGNEQYF
- | - | TRBJ2-5 | TRBV5-1 | TGCGCCAGCAGGATTAGAGGGAGCCCGGAGACCCAGTACTTC | CASRIRGSPETQYF
- | - | TRBJ2-5 | TRBV5-1 | TGCGCCAGCAGCTTGGAGGGGTACCAAGAGACCCAGTACTTC | CASSLEGYQETQYF
- | TRBD2 | TRBJ2-2 | TRBV7-8 | TGTGCCAGCAGCTTAGTAGTACTAGCGGTAACAATCTCTAACACCGGGGAGCTGTTTTTT | CASSLVVLAVTISNTGELFF
once | TRBD2 | TRBJ2-7 | TRBV25-1 | TGTGCCAGCAGTGGGGCGGGAGTGTCCTACGAGCAGTACTTC | CASSGAGVSYEQYF
- | TRBD1 | TRBJ2-1 | TRBV6-1 | TGTGCCAGCAGTGCTACAGGGGGCGCGTACAATGAGCAGTTCTTC | CASSATGGAYNEQFF
- | TRBD1 | TRBJ1-2 | TRBV7-9 | TGTGCCAGCAGCCCGACAGGGGACTATGGCTACACCTTC | CASSPTGDYGYTF
- | TRBD1 | TRBJ1-2 | TRBV6-5 | TGTGCCAGCAGTTACAGTTCGACAGGGATTGTCTATGGCTACACCTTC | CASSYSSTGIVYGYTF
- | TRBD2 | TRBJ2-3 | TRBV29-1 | TGCAGCGTTGAGGGGACTAGCGGGAGCTTCACAGATACGCAGTATTTT | CSVEGTSGSFTDTQYF
- | - | TRBJ2-4 | TRBV6-5 | TGTGCCAGCAGTGCCCCGGGAGTTCAGTACTTC | CASSAPGVQYF
- | - | TRBJ1-1 | TRBV4-2 | TGTGCCAGCAGCCCAAACCCCGGTGGCGGAACTGAAGCTTTCTTT | CASSPNPGGGTEAFF
- | TRBD1 | TRBJ2-7 | TRBV13 | TGTGCCAGCAACCAGGGGGGGACAGGGAACCCCTACGAGCAGTACTTC | CASNQGGTGNPYEQYF
few | - | TRBJ1-5 | TRBV19 | TGTGCCAGTACTTACAGTACAGGTCAGCCCCAGCATTTT | CASTYSTGQPQHF
- | TRBD2 | TRBJ2-1 | TRBV15 | TGTGCCACCAGCAGAGTGAGCGGGAGTGAGCAGTTCTTC | CATSRVSGSEQFF
- | - | TRBJ2-7 | TRBV7-9 | TGTGCCAGCAGCTTAGTGCAGGCGTACGAGCAGTACTTC | CASSLVQAYEQYF
- | - | TRBJ2-7 | TRBV7-9 | TGTGCCAGCAGCCACACCAGGGTTTTCTACGAGCAGTACTTC | CASSHTRVFYEQYF
few | - | TRBJ2-3 | TRBV11-2 | TGTGCCAGCAGCTTTTCAGGGGGCACAGATACGCAGTATTTT | CASSFSGGTDTQYF
- | - | TRBJ1-1 | TRBV11-2 | TGTGCCAGCAGGCGGGGGCCACAGAACACTGAAGCTTTCTTT | CASRRGPQNTEAFF
- | - | TRBJ2-1 | TRBV1 | TGCACCAGCAGCCAAGATGAAACGGGGGGGTACAATGAGCAGTTCTTC | CTSSQDETGGYNEQFF
- | TRBD1 | TRBJ2-7 | TRBV7-2 | TGTGCCAGCAGCCTACTAGGGGGCCTCTACTACGAGCAGTACTTC | CASSLLGGLYYEQYF
- | TRBD1 | TRBJ1-2 | TRBV15 | TGTGCCACCAGCAGAGGGGGGGCGACAGGGGCATATGGCTACACCTTC | CATSRGGATGAYGYTF
few | TRBD1 | TRBJ1-3 | TRBV2 | TGTGCCAGCAGTTACCTTACAGGGGCTGGAAACACCATATATTTT | CASSYLTGAGNTIYF
- | TRBD1 | TRBJ1-2 | TRBV19 | TGTGCCAGTAGCTGGGACAGGGGGGACTATGGCTACACCTTC | CASSWDRGDYGYTF
- | - | TRBJ2-7 | TRBV5-4 | TGTGCCAGCAGCTTTTCCCAATCCAACAGTGAGACCTACGAGCAGTACTTC | CASSFSQSNSETYEQYF
- | TRBD1 | TRBJ1-1 | TRBV7-9 | TGTGCCAGCAGGCACCGACAGGGGATAATGAACACTGAAGCTTTCTTT | CASRHRQGIMNTEAFF
- | TRBD2 | TRBJ2-1 | TRBV14 | TGTGCCAGCAGCCAAGGGGACTACTCCTACAATGAGCAGTTCTTC | CASSQGDYSYNEQFF
- | - | TRBJ1-1 | TRBV30 | TGTGCCTGGAGCCGCGGGGGCCTGAACACTGAAGCTTTCTTT | CAWSRGGLNTEAFF
- | - | TRBJ1-1 | TRBV18 | TGTGCCAGCTCATTCACCGGGGGAATGAACACTGAAGCTTTCTTT | CASSFTGGMNTEAFF
few | - | TRBJ1-1 | TRBV29-1 | TGCAGCGCCAGAACAGGGAAACCTGAAGCTTTCTTT | CSARTGKPEAFF
- | - | TRBJ2-7 | TRBV19 | TGTGCCAGTAGTAAAGGACTTATTACCTACGAGCAGTACTTC | CASSKGLITYEQYF
few | - | TRBJ1-1 | TRBV13 | TGTGCCAGCAGCTTCGGCAGGGGTACTGAAGCTTTCTTT | CASSFGRGTEAFF